Listed below are T cell receptor beta chains from one sample, sequenced in a study of regulatory T cells in long-lasting Graves disease. TCRdb ran MiXCR on the multiplex PCR reads and lists one entry per CDR3 protein. The sample has 380,000 or so distinct CDR3 sequences; about a sixth are singletons. This sample was shared with a second study, whose subject was T cells in Graves' hyperthyroidism and ophthalmopathy.

This specimen was peripheral blood mononuclear cells (PBMCs), taken at new diagnosis, from a patient treated with antithyroid drugs. Source of these receptors: a woman aged 18-29 years with Graves disease. The CDR3 runs from the conserved cysteine through the conserved F or W.

v_gene: TRBV30
j_gene: TRBJ2-5
CDR3aa: CAWSVGTNMPTQYF

v_gene: TRBV19
j_gene: TRBJ2-2
CDR3aa: CASSMSGWATGELFF

v_gene: TRBV14
j_gene: TRBJ2-5
CDR3aa: CASSQGGGFETQYF

v_gene: TRBV7-3
j_gene: TRBJ2-3
CDR3aa: CASSLTSGGTSTDTQYF

v_gene: TRBV29-1
j_gene: TRBJ2-1
CDR3aa: CSVRTRGPDNEQFF

v_gene: TRBV3-1
j_gene: TRBJ2-2
CDR3aa: CASSPFVGATNTGELFF

v_gene: TRBV3-1
j_gene: TRBJ2-7
CDR3aa: CASSQVARTGGRDEQYF

v_gene: TRBV11-2
j_gene: TRBJ2-3
CDR3aa: CASSLGLPKTDTQYF

v_gene: TRBV6-1
j_gene: TRBJ2-3
CDR3aa: CASRLDGFTDTQYF

v_gene: TRBV4-1
j_gene: TRBJ1-1
CDR3aa: CASSQERRTGGKAFF

v_gene: TRBV29-1
j_gene: TRBJ1-2
CDR3aa: CSIQGQGSFSYTF

v_gene: TRBV27
j_gene: TRBJ2-2
CDR3aa: CATRERGIGYLAGELFF

v_gene: TRBV19
j_gene: TRBJ2-4
CDR3aa: CASSSSVANIQYF

v_gene: TRBV6-1
j_gene: TRBJ1-5
CDR3aa: CASIPQVSNQPQHF

v_gene: TRBV27
j_gene: TRBJ1-3
CDR3aa: CASSRSSGNTIYF

v_gene: TRBV20-1
j_gene: TRBJ2-5
CDR3aa: CSARERVGGQYF

v_gene: TRBV24-1
j_gene: TRBJ2-7
CDR3aa: CATSTVGDYEQYF

v_gene: TRBV6-1
j_gene: TRBJ2-7
CDR3aa: CASSPSDVYEQYF

v_gene: TRBV5-1
j_gene: TRBJ2-1
CDR3aa: CASRAREGPYEQFF

v_gene: TRBV19
j_gene: TRBJ1-5
CDR3aa: CASKRGTGNQPQHF

v_gene: TRBV30
j_gene: TRBJ1-1
CDR3aa: CAWTKSPLNTEAFF

v_gene: TRBV28
j_gene: TRBJ1-2
CDR3aa: CASSYHGQGEGGYTF

v_gene: TRBV20-1
j_gene: TRBJ2-3
CDR3aa: CSARGGLREVPDTQYF

v_gene: TRBV2
j_gene: TRBJ2-1
CDR3aa: CASSEGLAGDPSYNEQFF

v_gene: TRBV20-1
j_gene: TRBJ2-5
CDR3aa: CSSGEETQYF

v_gene: TRBV6-5
j_gene: TRBJ2-2
CDR3aa: CASSYPPKELFF

v_gene: TRBV6-1
j_gene: TRBJ2-7
CDR3aa: CASKIRIECYEQYF

v_gene: TRBV3-1
j_gene: TRBJ2-3
CDR3aa: CASASGGDTQYF

v_gene: TRBV19
j_gene: TRBJ2-3
CDR3aa: CATREGVAADTQYF

v_gene: TRBV5-1
j_gene: TRBJ2-2
CDR3aa: CASSPRESGELFF

v_gene: TRBV28
j_gene: TRBJ2-2
CDR3aa: CASSLSRGFDTGELFF

v_gene: TRBV18
j_gene: TRBJ2-3
CDR3aa: CASSTLPRQGRFNTDTQYF

v_gene: TRBV18
j_gene: TRBJ2-7
CDR3aa: CASSFQGSSYEQYF

v_gene: TRBV18
j_gene: TRBJ2-3
CDR3aa: CASSPFGTGGEDTQYF

v_gene: TRBV27
j_gene: TRBJ2-7
CDR3aa: CASSRNRGQAYEQYF

v_gene: TRBV18
j_gene: TRBJ2-5
CDR3aa: CASSPPTGKETQYF

v_gene: TRBV5-1
j_gene: TRBJ2-1
CDR3aa: CASSLDLSSYNEQFF

v_gene: TRBV20-1
j_gene: TRBJ2-2
CDR3aa: CSASSRWANTGELFF

v_gene: TRBV5-5
j_gene: TRBJ2-7
CDR3aa: CASSGGQSVYEQYF

v_gene: TRBV5-4
j_gene: TRBJ2-2
CDR3aa: CASSLVVQWGNTGELFF

v_gene: TRBV19
j_gene: TRBJ2-3
CDR3aa: CASRPEPAGDTQYF

v_gene: TRBV29-1
j_gene: TRBJ2-2
CDR3aa: CSVGQGFGELFF

v_gene: TRBV2
j_gene: TRBJ1-2
CDR3aa: CASSEGTGGYYGYTF

v_gene: TRBV28
j_gene: TRBJ2-5
CDR3aa: CASSFPYTSQETQYF

v_gene: TRBV2
j_gene: TRBJ1-3
CDR3aa: CASRSDSSGNTIYF

v_gene: TRBV19
j_gene: TRBJ1-1
CDR3aa: CASSAGAVSAEAFF

v_gene: TRBV28
j_gene: TRBJ2-4
CDR3aa: CASRLSPPKAAIQYF